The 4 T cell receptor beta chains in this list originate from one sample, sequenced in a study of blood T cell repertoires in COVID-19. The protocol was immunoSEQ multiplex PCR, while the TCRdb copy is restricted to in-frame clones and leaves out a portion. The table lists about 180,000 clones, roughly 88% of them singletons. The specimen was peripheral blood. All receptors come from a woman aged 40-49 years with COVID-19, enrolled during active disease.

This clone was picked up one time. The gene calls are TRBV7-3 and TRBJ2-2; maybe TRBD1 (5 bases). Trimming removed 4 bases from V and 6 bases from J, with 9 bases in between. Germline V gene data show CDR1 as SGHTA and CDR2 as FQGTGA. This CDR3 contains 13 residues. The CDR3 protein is CASSSRVAGELFF. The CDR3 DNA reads TGTGCCAGCAGCTCCAGGGTAGCCGGGGAGCTGTTTTTT.

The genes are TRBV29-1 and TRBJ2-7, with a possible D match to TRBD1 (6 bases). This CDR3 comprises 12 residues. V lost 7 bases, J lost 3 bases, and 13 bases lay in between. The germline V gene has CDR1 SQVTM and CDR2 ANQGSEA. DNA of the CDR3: TGCAGCGCTGGGGGCAGTTTCTACGAGCAGTACTTC. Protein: CSAGGSFYEQYF.

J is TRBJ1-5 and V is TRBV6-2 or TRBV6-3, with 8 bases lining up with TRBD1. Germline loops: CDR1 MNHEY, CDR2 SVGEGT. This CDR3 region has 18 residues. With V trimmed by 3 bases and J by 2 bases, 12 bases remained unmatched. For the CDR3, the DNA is TGTGCCAGCAGTTATGGGGGGAGTCAGGGGGCCCGCAATCAGCCCCAGCATTTT. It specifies CASSYGGSQGARNQPQHF.

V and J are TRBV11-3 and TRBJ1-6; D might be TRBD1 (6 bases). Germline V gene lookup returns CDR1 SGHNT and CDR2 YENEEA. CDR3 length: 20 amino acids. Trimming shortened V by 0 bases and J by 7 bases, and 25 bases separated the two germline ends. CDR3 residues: CASSLDGGWGVGEGNSPLHF. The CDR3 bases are TGTGCCAGCAGCTTAGATGGGGGCTGGGGAGTAGGGGAAGGGAATTCACCCCTCCACTTT.